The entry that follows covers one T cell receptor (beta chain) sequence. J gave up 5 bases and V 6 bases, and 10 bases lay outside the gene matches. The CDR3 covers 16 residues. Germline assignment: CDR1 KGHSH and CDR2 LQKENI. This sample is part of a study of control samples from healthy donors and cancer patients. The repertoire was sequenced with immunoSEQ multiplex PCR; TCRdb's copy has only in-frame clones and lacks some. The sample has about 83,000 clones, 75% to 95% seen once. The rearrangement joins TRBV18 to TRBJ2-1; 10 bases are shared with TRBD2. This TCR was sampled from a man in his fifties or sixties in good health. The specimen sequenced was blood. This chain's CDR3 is CASSRSSSGGNNEQFF. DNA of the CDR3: TGTGCCAGCTCCCGATCTTCTAGCGGGGGCAACAATGAGCAGTTCTTC.